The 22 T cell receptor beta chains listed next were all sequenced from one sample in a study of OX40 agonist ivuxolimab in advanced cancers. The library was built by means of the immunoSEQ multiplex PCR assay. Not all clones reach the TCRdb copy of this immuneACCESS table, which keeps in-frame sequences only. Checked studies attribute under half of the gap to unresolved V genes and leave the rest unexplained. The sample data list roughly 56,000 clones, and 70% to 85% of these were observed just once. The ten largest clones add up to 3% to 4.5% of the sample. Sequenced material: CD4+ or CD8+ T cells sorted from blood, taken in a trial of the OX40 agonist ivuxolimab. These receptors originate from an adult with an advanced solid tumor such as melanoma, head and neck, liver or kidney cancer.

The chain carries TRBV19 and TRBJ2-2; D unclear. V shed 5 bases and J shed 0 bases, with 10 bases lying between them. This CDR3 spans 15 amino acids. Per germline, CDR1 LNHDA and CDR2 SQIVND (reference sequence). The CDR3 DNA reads TGTGCCAGTAGTCTTAACACCGCGAACACCGGGGAGCTGTTTTTT. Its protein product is CASSLNTANTGELFF. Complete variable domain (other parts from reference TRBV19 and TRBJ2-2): DGGITQSPKYLFRKEGQNVTLSCEQNLNHDAMYWYRQDPGQGLRLIYYSQIVNDFQKGDIAEGYSVSREKKESFPLTVTSAQKNPTAFYLCASSLNTANTGELFFGEGSRLTVL.

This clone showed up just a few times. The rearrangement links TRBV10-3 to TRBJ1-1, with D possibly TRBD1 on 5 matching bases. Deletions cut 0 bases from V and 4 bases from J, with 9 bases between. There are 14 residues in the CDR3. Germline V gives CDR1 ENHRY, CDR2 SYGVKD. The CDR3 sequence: CAISESQGRTEAFF. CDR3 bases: TGTGCCATCAGTGAGTCCCAGGGCCGCACTGAAGCTTTCTTT.

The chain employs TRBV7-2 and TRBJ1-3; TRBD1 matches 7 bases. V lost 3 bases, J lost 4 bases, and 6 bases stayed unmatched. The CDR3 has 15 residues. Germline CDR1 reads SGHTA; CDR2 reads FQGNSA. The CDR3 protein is CASSFLTGAGNTIYF. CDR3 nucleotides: TGTGCCAGCAGCTTTCTCACAGGGGCAGGAAACACCATATATTTT.

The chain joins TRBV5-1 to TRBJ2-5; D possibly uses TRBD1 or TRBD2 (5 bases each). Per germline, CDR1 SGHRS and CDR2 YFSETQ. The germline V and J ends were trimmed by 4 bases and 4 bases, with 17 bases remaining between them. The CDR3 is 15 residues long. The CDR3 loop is CASSRDGVGGETQYF. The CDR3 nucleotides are TGCGCCAGCAGCCGGGACGGGGTCGGAGGAGAGACCCAGTACTTC.

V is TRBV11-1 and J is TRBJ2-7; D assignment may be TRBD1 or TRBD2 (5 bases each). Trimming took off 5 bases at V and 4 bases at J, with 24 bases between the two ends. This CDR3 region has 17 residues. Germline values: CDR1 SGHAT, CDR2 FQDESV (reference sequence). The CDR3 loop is CASSPLPGAGALYEQYF. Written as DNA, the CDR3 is TGTGCCAGCAGCCCCCTCCCCGGGGCAGGAGCTCTGTACGAGCAGTACTTC.

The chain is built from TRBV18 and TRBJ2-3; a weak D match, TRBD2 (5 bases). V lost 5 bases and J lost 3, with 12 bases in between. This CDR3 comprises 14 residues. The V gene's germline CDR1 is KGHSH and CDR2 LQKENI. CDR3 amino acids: CASSTRRGTDTQYF. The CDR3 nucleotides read TGTGCCAGCTCAACACGACGGGGAACAGATACGCAGTATTTT. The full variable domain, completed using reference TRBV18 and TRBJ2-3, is NAGVMQNPRHLVRRRGQEARLRCSPMKGHSHVYWYRQLPEEGLKFMVYLQKENIIDESGMPKERFSAEFPKEGPSILRIQQVVRGDSAAYFCASSTRRGTDTQYFGPGTRLTVL.

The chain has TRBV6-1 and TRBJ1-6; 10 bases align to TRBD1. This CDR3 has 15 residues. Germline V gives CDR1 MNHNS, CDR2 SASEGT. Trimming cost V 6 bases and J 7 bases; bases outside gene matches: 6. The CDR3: CASRRQGAKNSPLHF. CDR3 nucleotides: TGTGCCAGCAGACGACAGGGGGCGAAAAATTCACCCCTCCACTTT.

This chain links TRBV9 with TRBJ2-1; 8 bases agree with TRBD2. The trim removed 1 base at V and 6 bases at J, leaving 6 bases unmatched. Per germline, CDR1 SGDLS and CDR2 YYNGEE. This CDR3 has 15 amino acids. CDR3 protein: CASSVTGGVSNEQFF. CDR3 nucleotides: TGTGCCAGCAGCGTAACCGGGGGGGTCTCCAATGAGCAGTTCTTC.

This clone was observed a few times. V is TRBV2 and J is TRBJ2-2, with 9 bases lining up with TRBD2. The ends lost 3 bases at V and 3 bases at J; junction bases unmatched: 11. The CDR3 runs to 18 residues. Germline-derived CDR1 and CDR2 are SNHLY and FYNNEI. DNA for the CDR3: TGTGCCAGCAGTGACTTCCCCCTTAGCGGGGGCGACACCGGGGAGCTGTTTTTT. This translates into CASSDFPLSGGDTGELFF.

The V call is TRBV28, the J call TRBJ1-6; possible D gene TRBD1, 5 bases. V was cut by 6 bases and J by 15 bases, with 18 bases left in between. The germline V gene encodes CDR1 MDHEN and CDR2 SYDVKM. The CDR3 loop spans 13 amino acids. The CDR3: CASSGGKGFHLHF. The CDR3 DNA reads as TGTGCCAGCAGCGGGGGTAAGGGGTTTCACCTCCACTTT. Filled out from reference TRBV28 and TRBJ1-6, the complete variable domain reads DVKVTQSSRYLVKRTGEKVFLECVQDMDHENMFWYRQDPGLGLRLIYFSYDVKMKEKGDIPEGYSVSREKKERFSLILESASTNQTSMYLCASSGGKGFHLHFGNGTRLTVT.

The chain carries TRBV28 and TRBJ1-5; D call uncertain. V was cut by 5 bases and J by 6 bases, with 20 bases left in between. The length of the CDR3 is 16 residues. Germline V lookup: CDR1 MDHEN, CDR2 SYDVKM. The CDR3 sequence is CASSPGVMSYGQPQHF. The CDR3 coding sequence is TGTGCCAGCAGTCCCGGGGTGATGTCTTACGGTCAGCCCCAGCATTTT. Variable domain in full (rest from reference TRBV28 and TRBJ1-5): DVKVTQSSRYLVKRTGEKVFLECVQDMDHENMFWYRQDPGLGLRLIYFSYDVKMKEKGDIPEGYSVSREKKERFSLILESASTNQTSMYLCASSPGVMSYGQPQHFGDGTRLSIL.

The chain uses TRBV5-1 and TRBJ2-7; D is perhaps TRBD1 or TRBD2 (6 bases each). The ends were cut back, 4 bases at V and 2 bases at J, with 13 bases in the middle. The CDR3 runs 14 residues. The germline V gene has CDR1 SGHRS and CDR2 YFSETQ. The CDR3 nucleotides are TGCGCCAGCAGCCCGGGGGACAAAGCCTACGAGCAGTACTTC. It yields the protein CASSPGDKAYEQYF.

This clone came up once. CDR3 sequence: CSASADSTDTQYF. The DNA of the CDR3 is TGCAGCGCATCGGCTGACAGTACAGATACGCAGTATTTT. This chain uses TRBV29-1 with TRBJ2-3; maybe TRBD1 (5 bases). Germline V gene data show CDR1 as SQVTM and CDR2 as ANQGSEA. CDR3 length: 13 residues. Trimming took off 7 bases at V and 3 bases at J, with 14 bases between the two ends.

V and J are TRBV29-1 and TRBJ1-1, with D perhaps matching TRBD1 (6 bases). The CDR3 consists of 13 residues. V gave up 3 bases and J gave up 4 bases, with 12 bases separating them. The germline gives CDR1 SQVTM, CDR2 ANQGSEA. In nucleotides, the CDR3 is TGCAGCGTTGAGAGGGGCAGGGGCACTGAAGCTTTCTTT. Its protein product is CSVERGRGTEAFF.

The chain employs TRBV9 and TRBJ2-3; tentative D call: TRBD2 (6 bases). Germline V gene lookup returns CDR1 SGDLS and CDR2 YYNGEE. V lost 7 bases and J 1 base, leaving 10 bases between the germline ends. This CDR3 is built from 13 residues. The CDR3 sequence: CASRGIGTDTQYF. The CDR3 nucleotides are TGTGCCAGCCGGGGGATCGGCACAGATACGCAGTATTTT.

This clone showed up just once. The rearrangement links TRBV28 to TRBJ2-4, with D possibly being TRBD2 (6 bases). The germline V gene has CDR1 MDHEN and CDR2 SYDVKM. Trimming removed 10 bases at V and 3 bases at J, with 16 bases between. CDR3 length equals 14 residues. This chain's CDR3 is CATVPGGSKNIQYF. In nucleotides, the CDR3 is TGTGCCACCGTACCCGGGGGTAGCAAAAACATTCAGTACTTC.

The CDR3 sequence: CASNPQGGSRGNVEQYF. DNA of the CDR3: TGTGCCAGCAACCCCCAAGGGGGATCCAGGGGGAACGTCGAGCAGTACTTC. This chain joins TRBV9 and TRBJ2-7, with TRBD1 matching over 7 bases. With 6 bases clipped from V and 6 bases from J, the junction kept 21 bases outside the gene matches. Germline CDR1 and CDR2: SGDLS and YYNGEE. The CDR3 covers 17 residues.

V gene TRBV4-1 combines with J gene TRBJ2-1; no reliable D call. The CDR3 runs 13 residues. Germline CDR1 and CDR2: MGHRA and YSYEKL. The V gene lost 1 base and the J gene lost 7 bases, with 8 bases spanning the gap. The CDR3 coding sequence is TGCGCCAGCAGCCAAGCCGTTCGGAATGAGCAGTTCTTC. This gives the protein CASSQAVRNEQFF.

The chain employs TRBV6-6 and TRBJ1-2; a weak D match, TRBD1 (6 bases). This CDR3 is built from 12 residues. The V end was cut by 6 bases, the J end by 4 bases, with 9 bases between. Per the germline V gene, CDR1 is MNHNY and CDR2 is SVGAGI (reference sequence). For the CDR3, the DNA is TGTGCCAGCAGCATGGACAGCTATGGCTACACCTTC. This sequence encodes CASSMDSYGYTF.

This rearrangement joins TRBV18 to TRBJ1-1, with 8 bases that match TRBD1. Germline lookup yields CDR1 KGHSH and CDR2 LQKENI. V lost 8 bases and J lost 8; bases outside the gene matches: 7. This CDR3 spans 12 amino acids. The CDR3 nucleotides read TGTGCCAGCACCAACCGGGACAGGGAAGCTTTCTTT. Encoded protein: CASTNRDREAFF.

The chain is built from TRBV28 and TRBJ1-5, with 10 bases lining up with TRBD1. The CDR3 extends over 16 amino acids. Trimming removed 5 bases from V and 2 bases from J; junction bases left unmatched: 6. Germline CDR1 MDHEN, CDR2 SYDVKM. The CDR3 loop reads CASSTLGTGGNQPQHF. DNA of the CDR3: TGTGCCAGCAGTACCCTAGGGACAGGGGGCAATCAGCCCCAGCATTTT.

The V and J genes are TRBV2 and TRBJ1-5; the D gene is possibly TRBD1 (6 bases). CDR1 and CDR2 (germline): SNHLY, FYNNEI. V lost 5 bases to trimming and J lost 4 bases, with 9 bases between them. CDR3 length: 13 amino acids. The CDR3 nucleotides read TGTGCCAGCAGTCTACAGGGAAATCAGCCCCAGCATTTT. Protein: CASSLQGNQPQHF.